This is a list of T cell receptor beta chains from one sample in a study of blood T cell repertoires in COVID-19. Using immunoSEQ multiplex PCR, the repertoire was profiled, and TCRdb retains in-frame clones only, with some absent. This sample carries around 71,000 clones, around 85% of them seen once, and the ten largest clones take roughly 5%. Material for sequencing was peripheral blood. The receptors were sampled from a man older than 75 with acute or convalescent COVID-19. CDR3s include the opening cysteine and the closing phenylalanine or tryptophan. The D gene is left open where the match is weak. For some rows the clone size is stated as once, few or many, or as a class when expanded; others skip it.

cdr3_nt: TGCGCCAGCAGCCAAGAACAAAGGGCCTCTCGGAGCGGCACTGAAGCTTTCTTT; cdr3_aa: CASSQEQRASRSGTEAFF; clone_size: few; v_call: TRBV4-1; d_call: NA; j_call: TRBJ1-1
cdr3_nt: TGTGCCAGCCGGACAGGTGGCTACGAGCAGTACTTC; cdr3_aa: CASRTGGYEQYF; clone_size: NA; v_call: TRBV28; d_call: TRBD1; j_call: TRBJ2-7
cdr3_nt: TGTGCCACCAGGACTAGCGGGAGGGCCGGTGAGCAGTTCTTC; cdr3_aa: CATRTSGRAGEQFF; clone_size: NA; v_call: TRBV27; d_call: TRBD2; j_call: TRBJ2-1
cdr3_nt: TGTGCCAGCAGCCAGAAGGCGGGCTCTGGAAACACCATATATTTT; cdr3_aa: CASSQKAGSGNTIYF; clone_size: NA; v_call: TRBV3-1/TRBV3-2; d_call: NA; j_call: TRBJ1-3
cdr3_nt: TGTGCCAGCAGCTTACGCGGGGGGCTAGTTTCACCCCTCCACTTT; cdr3_aa: CASSLRGGLVSPLHF; clone_size: NA; v_call: TRBV7-2; d_call: NA; j_call: TRBJ1-6
cdr3_nt: TGTGCCACCAGAGAGGGACAGGGGAATCAGCCCCAGCATTTT; cdr3_aa: CATREGQGNQPQHF; clone_size: few; v_call: TRBV10-3; d_call: TRBD1; j_call: TRBJ1-5
cdr3_nt: TGTGCCAGCAGAGGAACTAGCCAACAAGAGACCCAGTACTTC; cdr3_aa: CASRGTSQQETQYF; clone_size: NA; v_call: TRBV2; d_call: NA; j_call: TRBJ2-5
cdr3_nt: TGTGCCAGCAGCCTGAATGGCGGGGGGAACACAGATACGCAGTATTTT; cdr3_aa: CASSLNGGGNTDTQYF; clone_size: NA; v_call: TRBV11-2; d_call: TRBD2; j_call: TRBJ2-3
cdr3_nt: TGCGCCAGCAGCACGGGACAGGGGGCCCACAATGAGCAGTTCTTC; cdr3_aa: CASSTGQGAHNEQFF; clone_size: NA; v_call: TRBV5-1; d_call: TRBD1; j_call: TRBJ2-1
cdr3_nt: TGTGCCAGCAGCCCAAGAAACACCATATATTTT; cdr3_aa: CASSPRNTIYF; clone_size: NA; v_call: TRBV7-2; d_call: NA; j_call: TRBJ1-3
cdr3_nt: TGTGCCAGCAGTTACTTTATTTCAGCGGGAGGAGGCGAGCAGTTCTTC; cdr3_aa: CASSYFISAGGGEQFF; clone_size: once; v_call: TRBV6-2/TRBV6-3; d_call: TRBD2; j_call: TRBJ2-1
cdr3_nt: TGTGCCAGCAGACCCCCTATGAACACTGAAGCTTTCTTT; cdr3_aa: CASRPPMNTEAFF; clone_size: NA; v_call: TRBV6-5; d_call: NA; j_call: TRBJ1-1
cdr3_nt: TGTGCCAGCAGCCAAGATCCAGGACACACATCCACCGGGGAGCTGTTTTTT; cdr3_aa: CASSQDPGHTSTGELFF; clone_size: once; v_call: TRBV3-1/TRBV3-2; d_call: NA; j_call: TRBJ2-2
cdr3_nt: TGTGCCAGCTCACCACCCCGAGACAGGGGGCAATTGAGGAGTGAAAAACTGTTTTTT; cdr3_aa: CASSPPRDRGQLRSEKLFF; clone_size: NA; v_call: TRBV18; d_call: TRBD1; j_call: TRBJ1-4
cdr3_nt: TGTGCCAGCAGCCCGATCGCGACAGGGTGGGGCAATCAGCCCCAGCATTTT; cdr3_aa: CASSPIATGWGNQPQHF; clone_size: NA; v_call: TRBV7-2; d_call: TRBD1; j_call: TRBJ1-5
cdr3_nt: TGTGCCAGCAGCCCCCACGGGGACAGGGTTTCCTATGGCTACACCTTC; cdr3_aa: CASSPHGDRVSYGYTF; clone_size: NA; v_call: TRBV3-1/TRBV3-2; d_call: TRBD1; j_call: TRBJ1-2
cdr3_nt: TGCGCCAGCAGCCGGACAGGGGATGTGGAGACCCAGTACTTC; cdr3_aa: CASSRTGDVETQYF; clone_size: NA; v_call: TRBV4-1; d_call: TRBD1; j_call: TRBJ2-5
cdr3_nt: TGTGCCAGCAGTTTAGGAGGTGAAAAACTGTTTTTT; cdr3_aa: CASSLGGEKLFF; clone_size: NA; v_call: TRBV12-3/TRBV12-4; d_call: NA; j_call: TRBJ1-4
cdr3_nt: TGTGCCAGCAGTCCGGGCGGGAGCACAGATACGCAGTATTTT; cdr3_aa: CASSPGGSTDTQYF; clone_size: NA; v_call: TRBV6-6; d_call: NA; j_call: TRBJ2-3
cdr3_nt: TGTGCCAGCAGCTTTTTGGGACAGGTCGCCTCTGGGGCCAACGTCCTGACTTTC; cdr3_aa: CASSFLGQVASGANVLTF; clone_size: once; v_call: TRBV7-2; d_call: TRBD1; j_call: TRBJ2-6
cdr3_nt: TGTGCCAGCAGCCTCGGACTAGCGGGAGTTTACGAGCAGTACTTC; cdr3_aa: CASSLGLAGVYEQYF; clone_size: once; v_call: TRBV7-2; d_call: TRBD2; j_call: TRBJ2-7
cdr3_nt: TGCGCCAGCAGCCGAGGATCCGCTGAGCAGTTCTTC; cdr3_aa: CASSRGSAEQFF; clone_size: medium-sized; v_call: TRBV10-1; d_call: NA; j_call: TRBJ2-1
cdr3_nt: TGTGCCAGCAGCCAAGATGACGGACTAGCGGGAGTCACACTAATCAAAAGCTCCTACAATGAGCAGTTCTTC; cdr3_aa: CASSQDDGLAGVTLIKSSYNEQFF; clone_size: few; v_call: TRBV4-2; d_call: TRBD2; j_call: TRBJ2-1
cdr3_nt: TGTGCCAGCAGCCGACAGGTCAAAGAAAAACTGTTTTTT; cdr3_aa: CASSRQVKEKLFF; clone_size: NA; v_call: TRBV7-9; d_call: NA; j_call: TRBJ1-4
cdr3_nt: TGTGCCAGCATTGGAGGGGTGGCCTACAATGAGCAGTTCTTC; cdr3_aa: CASIGGVAYNEQFF; clone_size: NA; v_call: TRBV27; d_call: NA; j_call: TRBJ2-1
cdr3_nt: TGTGCCAGCAGCCGTACAGGTCCCTATGGCTACACCTTC; cdr3_aa: CASSRTGPYGYTF; clone_size: NA; v_call: TRBV6-5; d_call: NA; j_call: TRBJ1-2
cdr3_nt: TGTGCCAGCAGCTTCTTGGGCGGGAAAAACATTCAGTACTTC; cdr3_aa: CASSFLGGKNIQYF; clone_size: NA; v_call: TRBV7-3; d_call: NA; j_call: TRBJ2-4
cdr3_nt: TGTGCCAGCAGTTACAGCGGGACTAGCGGGAGTAAGGACAATGAGCAGTTCTTC; cdr3_aa: CASSYSGTSGSKDNEQFF; clone_size: NA; v_call: TRBV6-2/TRBV6-3; d_call: TRBD2; j_call: TRBJ2-1
cdr3_nt: TGTGCCAGTAGTATGGGGGGTACCTATAATTCACCCCTCCACTTT; cdr3_aa: CASSMGGTYNSPLHF; clone_size: NA; v_call: TRBV19; d_call: NA; j_call: TRBJ1-6
cdr3_nt: TGTGCCACCAGTGGACTCGGAGAGACCCAGTACTTC; cdr3_aa: CATSGLGETQYF; clone_size: NA; v_call: TRBV24-1; d_call: NA; j_call: TRBJ2-5
cdr3_nt: TGTGCCAGCAACACGGGACAGTTTAGCAATCAGCCCCAGCATTTT; cdr3_aa: CASNTGQFSNQPQHF; clone_size: NA; v_call: TRBV7-9; d_call: TRBD1; j_call: TRBJ1-5
cdr3_nt: TGTGCCAGTAGTATAGAAGACAGGGGCGCACCCCGCCAAGAGACCCAGTACTTC; cdr3_aa: CASSIEDRGAPRQETQYF; clone_size: NA; v_call: TRBV19; d_call: TRBD1; j_call: TRBJ2-5